A selection of T cell receptor beta chains follows, all from one sample in a study of shared clonotypes between healthy human individuals. This table comes from immunoSEQ multiplex PCR, and its TCRdb copy is limited to in-frame clones, with some not included. The sample records about 2.2 million clones, roughly 95% being singletons. What was sequenced was naive CD8+ T cells from PBMCs. These receptors all stem from a young man in good health. Some clones in this sample may be carry-over from other donors' samples. CDR3s include the opening cysteine and the closing phenylalanine or tryptophan. The D gene is left open where the match is weak. Size is omitted from some rows. Given values are once, few, many or a class for expanded clones.

CDR3aa	CDR3nt	abundance	v_gene	j_gene	d_gene
CAWSVRLDYEQYF	TGTGCCTGGAGTGTACGACTTGACTACGAGCAGTACTTC	.	TRBV30	TRBJ2-7	.
CASSNRSGAYNEQFF	TGTGCCAGTAGTAACCGGAGTGGCGCCTACAATGAGCAGTTCTTC	once	TRBV19	TRBJ2-1	.
CASSRTSGGTDTQYF	TGTGCCAGCAGCAGGACTAGCGGGGGCACAGATACGCAGTATTTT	.	TRBV7-9	TRBJ2-3	TRBD2
CASSYSVGQQNYEQYF	TGTGCCAGCAGTTACTCCGTGGGACAGCAAAATTACGAGCAGTACTTC	.	TRBV6-5	TRBJ2-7	TRBD1
CASRSGLSSYNEQFF	TGCGCCAGCAGAAGCGGGCTGAGCTCCTACAATGAGCAGTTCTTC	.	TRBV5-1	TRBJ2-1	.
CASGRLSGRTSSYNEQFF	TGTGCCTCCGGGAGGTTGAGCGGGAGGACAAGCTCCTACAATGAGCAGTTCTTC	.	TRBV7-6	TRBJ2-1	TRBD2
CASRSEGVNQPQHF	TGTGCCAGCAGATCGGAGGGAGTGAATCAGCCCCAGCATTTT	.	TRBV27	TRBJ1-5	.
CASSKTDSWYGYTF	TGTGCCAGCAGTAAGACTGATTCTTGGTATGGCTACACCTTC	.	TRBV6-6	TRBJ1-2	.
CASSPRQGAVYEQYF	TGTGCCAGCAGTCCTCGACAGGGAGCGGTCTACGAGCAGTACTTC	once	TRBV27	TRBJ2-7	TRBD1
CASSSKGGDGYTF	TGTGCCAGCAGTTCTAAGGGGGGCGATGGCTACACCTTC	.	TRBV27	TRBJ1-2	.
CASSLATSGAHNEQFF	TGCGCCAGCAGCTTGGCAACTAGCGGAGCCCACAATGAGCAGTTCTTC	.	TRBV5-1	TRBJ2-1	TRBD2
CASSSRGQGRVEQYF	TGTGCCAGCAGTTCGCGGGGGCAGGGGAGGGTCGAGCAGTACTTC	.	TRBV27	TRBJ2-7	.
CASSDSADNEQFF	TGTGCCAGCAGTGATAGCGCAGACAATGAGCAGTTCTTC	.	TRBV6-4	TRBJ2-1	.
CASSPGTAYSTDTQYF	TGTGCCAGCAGCCCAGGGACAGCTTACAGCACAGATACGCAGTATTTT	.	TRBV7-2	TRBJ2-3	TRBD1
CASSDPQGGGNEQYF	TGTGCCAGCAGTGACCCACAGGGGGGAGGCAACGAGCAGTACTTC	.	TRBV6-6	TRBJ2-7	TRBD1
CASSPRATSGAYEQYF	TGTGCCAGCAGCCCTAGAGCCACTAGCGGGGCCTACGAGCAGTACTTC	.	TRBV7-8	TRBJ2-7	TRBD2
CASSSETGGGTYGYTF	TGTGCCAGCAGCTCGGAGACAGGGGGAGGTACCTATGGCTACACCTTC	.	TRBV11-2	TRBJ1-2	TRBD1
CASSSSGPNYGYTF	TGTGCCAGCAGCTCCTCAGGGCCCAACTATGGCTACACCTTC	.	TRBV7-2	TRBJ1-2	.
CASSLALPALGEQYF	TGTGCCAGCAGCTTAGCGCTCCCCGCTTTAGGCGAGCAGTACTTC	.	TRBV7-9	TRBJ2-7	.
CASSITTDGPDQPQHF	TGTGCCAGTAGTATAACGACAGACGGACCGGATCAGCCCCAGCATTTT	.	TRBV19	TRBJ1-5	.
CASSLGERETDTQYF	TGTGCCAGCAGCTTGGGGGAGAGGGAGACAGATACGCAGTATTTT	.	TRBV7-9	TRBJ2-3	.
CASRPLQHTEAFF	TGTGCCAGTAGACCCCTACAGCACACTGAAGCTTTCTTT	.	TRBV19	TRBJ1-1	.
CASSYATRSGANVLTF	TGTGCCAGCAGTTACGCCACGCGCTCTGGGGCCAACGTCCTGACTTTC	.	TRBV6-5	TRBJ2-6	.
CASRAGQFRADTQYF	TGTGCCAGCCGAGCCGGACAGTTCCGCGCCGATACGCAGTATTTT	.	TRBV28	TRBJ2-3	.
CASTAARGTGELFF	TGTGCCAGCACCGCAGCGAGGGGCACCGGGGAGCTGTTTTTT	.	TRBV25-1	TRBJ2-2	.
CASSRGGLYEQYF	TGCGCCAGCAGCCGCGGCGGTCTTTACGAGCAGTACTTC	.	TRBV5-1	TRBJ2-7	.
CASTQQVMNTEAFF	TGTGCCAGCACCCAGCAGGTAATGAACACTGAAGCTTTCTTT	.	TRBV7-8	TRBJ1-1	.
CASSFSIPGELFF	TGTGCCAGCAGCTTTTCGATTCCCGGGGAGCTGTTTTTT	.	TRBV5-6	TRBJ2-2	.
CASSLDRSSYEQYF	TGTGCCAGCAGCTTAGACAGGAGCTCCTACGAGCAGTACTTC	.	TRBV5-4	TRBJ2-7	.
CASSLGGWITEAFF	TGTGCCAGCAGCCTCGGGGGGTGGATCACTGAAGCTTTCTTT	.	TRBV7-2	TRBJ1-1	.
CASSHDARELKTGELFF	TGCGCCAGCAGCCACGATGCGAGGGAGTTAAAGACCGGGGAGCTGTTTTTT	.	TRBV4-1	TRBJ2-2	.
CASSWRQGKAKNIQYF	TGTGCCAGCAGCTGGAGACAGGGGAAAGCCAAAAACATTCAGTACTTC	.	TRBV13	TRBJ2-4	TRBD1
CASSVQRNYNEQFF	TGTGCCAGCAGTGTTCAGCGGAATTACAATGAGCAGTTCTTC	.	TRBV25-1	TRBJ2-1	.
CAISDQGQVGQETQYF	TGTGCCATCAGTGACCAGGGACAGGTTGGGCAAGAGACCCAGTACTTC	.	TRBV10-3	TRBJ2-5	TRBD1
CASSQTLTGEDGYTF	TGCGCCAGCAGCCAGACCTTGACAGGGGAGGATGGCTACACCTTC	.	TRBV4-3	TRBJ1-2	TRBD1
CASPPAKRPNSSYEQYF	TGTGCCAGCCCCCCTGCCAAAAGGCCGAATAGCTCCTACGAGCAGTACTTC	.	TRBV27	TRBJ2-7	.